This T cell receptor beta chain was sequenced for a study of beta chain features in type 1 diabetes. Expressed TCRB transcripts were sequenced because the isolated RNA had all been reverse transcribed beforehand. Each sample of naive, central memory or regulatory T cells had, on average, around 3.5 million reads. Clones were read by immunoSEQ multiplex PCR, and TCRdb kept only the in-frame ones, dropping some. The table includes 300,000 to 350,000 clones, roughly 8% detected once. This clone appeared a few times. What it binds is not known. General study findings and limits: Researchers reported that naive, central memory and Treg TCRB repertoires appeared more similar in patients than in healthy donors.

V was trimmed by 5 bases and J by 5 bases, leaving 18 bases between them. Germline V gene data show CDR1 as SGHTA and CDR2 as FQGTGA. The CDR3 covers 15 residues. The rearrangement joins TRBV7-3 to TRBJ2-5; the D is unclear. This TCR was sampled from a young woman in good health. Sequenced input: central memory CD4+ T cells from blood. The CDR3 sequence is CASSTGPQPRETQYF. In nucleotides, the CDR3 is TGTGCCAGCAGCACCGGGCCCCAACCTAGGGAGACCCAGTACTTC.